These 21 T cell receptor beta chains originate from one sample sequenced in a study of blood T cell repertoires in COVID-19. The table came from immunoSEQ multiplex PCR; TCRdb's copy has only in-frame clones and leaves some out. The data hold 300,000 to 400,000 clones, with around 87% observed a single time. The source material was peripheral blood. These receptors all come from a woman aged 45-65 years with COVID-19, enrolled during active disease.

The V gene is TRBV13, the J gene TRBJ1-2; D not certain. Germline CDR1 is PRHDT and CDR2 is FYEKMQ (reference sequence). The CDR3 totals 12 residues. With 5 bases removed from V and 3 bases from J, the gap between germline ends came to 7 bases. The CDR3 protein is CASSPRYYGYTF. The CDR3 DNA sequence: TGTGCCAGCAGCCCTCGGTACTATGGCTACACCTTC.

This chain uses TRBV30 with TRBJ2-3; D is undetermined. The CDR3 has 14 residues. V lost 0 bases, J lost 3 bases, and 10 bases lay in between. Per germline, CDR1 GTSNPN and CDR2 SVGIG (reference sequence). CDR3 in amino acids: CAWSVATSTDTQYF. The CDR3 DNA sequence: TGTGCCTGGAGTGTAGCCACGTCAACAGATACGCAGTATTTT.

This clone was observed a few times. This CDR3 is CAWSKEQGSHEQYF. In nucleotides, the CDR3 is TGTGCCTGGAGTAAGGAGCAGGGATCCCACGAGCAGTACTTC. V gene TRBV30 combines with J gene TRBJ2-7; possible D gene TRBD1, 5 bases. Germline CDR1 is GTSNPN and CDR2 is SVGIG (reference sequence). V was clipped by 2 bases and J by 5 bases, with 16 bases between them. The CDR3 runs 14 residues.

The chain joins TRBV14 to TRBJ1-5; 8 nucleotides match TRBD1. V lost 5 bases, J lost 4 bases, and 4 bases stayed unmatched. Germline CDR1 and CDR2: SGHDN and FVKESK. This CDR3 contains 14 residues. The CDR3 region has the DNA TGTGCCAGCAGCGGACAGGGCAATAATCAGCCCCAGCATTTT. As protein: CASSGQGNNQPQHF.

The CDR3 DNA sequence: TGTGCCAGCAGCTCAGGGGAGACCCAGTACTTC. As protein: CASSSGETQYF. V usage is TRBV11-2 and J usage is TRBJ2-5; possible D gene TRBD1, 5 bases. The germline gives CDR1 SGHAT, CDR2 FQNNGV. CDR3 length equals 11 residues. V shed 4 bases and J shed 5 bases, with 5 bases lying between them. The full variable domain, its missing parts supplied by reference TRBV11-2 and TRBJ2-5, is EAGVAQSPRYKIIEKRQSVAFWCNPISGHATLYWYQQILGQGPKLLIQFQNNGVVDDSQLPKDRFSAERLKGVDSTLKIQPAKLEDSAVYLCASSSGETQYFGPGTRLLVL.

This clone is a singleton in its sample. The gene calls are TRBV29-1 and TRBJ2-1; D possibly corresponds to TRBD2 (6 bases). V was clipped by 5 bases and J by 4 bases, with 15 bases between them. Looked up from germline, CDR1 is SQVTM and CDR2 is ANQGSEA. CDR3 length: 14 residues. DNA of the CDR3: TGCAGCGTTCAAGGTCCGGGAGCGTACAATGAGCAGTTCTTC. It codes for CSVQGPGAYNEQFF.

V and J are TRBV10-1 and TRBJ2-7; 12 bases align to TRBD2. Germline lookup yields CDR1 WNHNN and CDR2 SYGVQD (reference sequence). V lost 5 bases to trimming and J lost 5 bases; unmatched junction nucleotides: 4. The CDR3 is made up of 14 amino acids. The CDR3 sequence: CASSRLAGVNEQYF. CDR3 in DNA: TGCGCCAGCAGTCGACTAGCGGGAGTGAACGAGCAGTACTTC.

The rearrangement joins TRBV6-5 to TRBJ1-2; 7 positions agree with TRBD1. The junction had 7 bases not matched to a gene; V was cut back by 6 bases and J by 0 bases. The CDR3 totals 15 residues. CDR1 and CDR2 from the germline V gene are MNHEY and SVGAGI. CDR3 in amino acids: CASSARQGTNYGYTF. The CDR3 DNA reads TGTGCCAGCAGCGCCAGACAGGGAACTAACTATGGCTACACCTTC.

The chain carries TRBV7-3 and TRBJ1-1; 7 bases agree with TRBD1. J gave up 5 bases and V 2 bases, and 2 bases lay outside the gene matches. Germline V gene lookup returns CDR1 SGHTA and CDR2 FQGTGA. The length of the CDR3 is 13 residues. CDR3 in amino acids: CASSLVQGTEAFF. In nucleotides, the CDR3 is TGTGCCAGCAGCTTAGTACAGGGGACTGAAGCTTTCTTT.

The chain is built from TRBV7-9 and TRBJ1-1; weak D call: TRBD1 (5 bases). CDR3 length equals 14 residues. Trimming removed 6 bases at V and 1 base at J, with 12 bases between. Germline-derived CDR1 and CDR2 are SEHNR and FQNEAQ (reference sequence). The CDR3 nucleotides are TGTGCCAGCAGGCTATCGGGGGGGAACACTGAAGCTTTCTTT. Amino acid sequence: CASRLSGGNTEAFF. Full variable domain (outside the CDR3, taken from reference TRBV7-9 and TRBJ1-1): DTGVSQNPRHKITKRGQNVTFRCDPISEHNRLYWYRQTLGQGPEFLTYFQNEAQLEKSRLLSDRFSAERPKGSFSTLEIQRTEQGDSAMYLCASRLSGGNTEAFFGQGTRLTVV.

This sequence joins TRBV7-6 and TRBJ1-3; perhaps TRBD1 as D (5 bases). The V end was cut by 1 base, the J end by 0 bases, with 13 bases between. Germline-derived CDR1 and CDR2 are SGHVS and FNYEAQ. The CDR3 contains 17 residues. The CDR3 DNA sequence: TGTGCCAGCAGCTTAGTATCCAGGGCCGTCTCTGGAAACACCATATATTTT. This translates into CASSLVSRAVSGNTIYF.

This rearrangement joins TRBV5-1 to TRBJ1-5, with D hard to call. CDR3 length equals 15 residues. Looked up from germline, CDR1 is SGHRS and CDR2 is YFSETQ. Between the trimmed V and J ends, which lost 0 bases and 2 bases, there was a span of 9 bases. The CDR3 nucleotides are TGCGCCAGCAGCTTGGGATCGAGCGGCAATCAGCCCCAGCATTTT. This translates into CASSLGSSGNQPQHF. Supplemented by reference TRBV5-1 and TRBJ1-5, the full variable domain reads KAGVTQTPRYLIKTRGQQVTLSCSPISGHRSVSWYQQTPGQGLQFLFEYFSETQRNKGNFPGRFSGRQFSNSRSEMNVSTLELGDSALYLCASSLGSSGNQPQHFGDGTRLSIL.

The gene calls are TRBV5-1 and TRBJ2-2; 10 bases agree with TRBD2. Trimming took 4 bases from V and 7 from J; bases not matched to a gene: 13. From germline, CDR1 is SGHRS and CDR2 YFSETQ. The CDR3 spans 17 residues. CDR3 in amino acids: CASSRYIAGGKSGELFF. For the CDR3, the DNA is TGCGCCAGCAGCCGGTACATAGCGGGAGGAAAAAGCGGGGAGCTGTTTTTT.

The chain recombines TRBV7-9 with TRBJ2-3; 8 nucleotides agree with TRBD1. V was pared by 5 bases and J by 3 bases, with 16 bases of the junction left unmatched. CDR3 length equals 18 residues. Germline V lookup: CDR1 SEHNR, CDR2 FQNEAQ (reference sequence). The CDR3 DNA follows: TGTGCCAGCAGCGTAGTTAAACAGGGGGTGAGTTCTACAGATACGCAGTATTTT. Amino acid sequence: CASSVVKQGVSSTDTQYF.

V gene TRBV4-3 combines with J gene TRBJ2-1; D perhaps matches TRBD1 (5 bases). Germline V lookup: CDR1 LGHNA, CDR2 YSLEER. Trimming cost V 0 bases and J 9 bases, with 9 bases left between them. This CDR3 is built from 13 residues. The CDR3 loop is CASSQDRGLEQFF. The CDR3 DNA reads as TGCGCCAGCAGCCAAGATAGGGGTCTTGAGCAGTTCTTC.

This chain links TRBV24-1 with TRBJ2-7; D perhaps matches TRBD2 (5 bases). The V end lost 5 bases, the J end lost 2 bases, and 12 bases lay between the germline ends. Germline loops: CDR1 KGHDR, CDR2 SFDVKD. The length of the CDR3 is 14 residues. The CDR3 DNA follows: TGTGCCACCAGTGCCAGGACTGGAGCCTACGAGCAGTACTTC. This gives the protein CATSARTGAYEQYF.

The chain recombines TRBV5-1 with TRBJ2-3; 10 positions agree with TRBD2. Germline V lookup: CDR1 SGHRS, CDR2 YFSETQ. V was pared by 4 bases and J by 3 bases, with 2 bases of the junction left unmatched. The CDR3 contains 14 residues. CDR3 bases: TGCGCCAGCAGCATTAGCGGGAGGACAGATACGCAGTATTTT. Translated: CASSISGRTDTQYF.

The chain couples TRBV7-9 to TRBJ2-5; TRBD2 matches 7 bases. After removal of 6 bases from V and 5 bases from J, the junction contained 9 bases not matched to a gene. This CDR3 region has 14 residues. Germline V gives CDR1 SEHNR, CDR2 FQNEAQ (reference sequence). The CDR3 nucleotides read TGTGCCAGCAGTCCTAGCGGCATGCGCGAGACCCAGTACTTC. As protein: CASSPSGMRETQYF. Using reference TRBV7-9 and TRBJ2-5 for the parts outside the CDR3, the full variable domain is DTGVSQNPRHKITKRGQNVTFRCDPISEHNRLYWYRQTLGQGPEFLTYFQNEAQLEKSRLLSDRFSAERPKGSFSTLEIQRTEQGDSAMYLCASSPSGMRETQYFGPGTRLLVL.

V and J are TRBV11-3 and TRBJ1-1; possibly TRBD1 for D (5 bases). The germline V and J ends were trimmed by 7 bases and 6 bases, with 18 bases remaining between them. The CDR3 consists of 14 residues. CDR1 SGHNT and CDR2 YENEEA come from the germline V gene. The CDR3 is CASNPGHSSAEAFF. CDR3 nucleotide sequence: TGTGCCAGCAACCCAGGACACTCGTCGGCTGAAGCTTTCTTT.

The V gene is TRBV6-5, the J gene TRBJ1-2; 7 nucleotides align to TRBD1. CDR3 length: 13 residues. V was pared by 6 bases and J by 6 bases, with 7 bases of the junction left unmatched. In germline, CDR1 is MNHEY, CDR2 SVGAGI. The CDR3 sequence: CASRDPGTDGYTF. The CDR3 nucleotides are TGTGCCAGCAGGGACCCCGGGACAGATGGCTACACCTTC.

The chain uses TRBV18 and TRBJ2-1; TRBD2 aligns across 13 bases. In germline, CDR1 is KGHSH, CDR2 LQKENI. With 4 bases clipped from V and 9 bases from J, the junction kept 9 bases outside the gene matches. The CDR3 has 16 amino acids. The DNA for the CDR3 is TGTGCCAGCTCACTCCGGACTAGCGGGAGTATTGGTGAGCAGTTCTTC. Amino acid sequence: CASSLRTSGSIGEQFF.